A selection of T cell receptor beta chains follows, all from one sample in a study of breast tumors, draining lymph nodes, adjacent tissues. TCRdb redid the calling of the multiplex PCR reads with MiXCR, one entry per CDR3 protein. The sample holds about 140,000 distinct CDR3 sequences, approximately 32% seen once. Sequencing was done on a sample of axillary lymph node tissue. These receptors came from a female donor with breast cancer. Some clones in this sample may be carry-over from other donors' samples. The CDR3 runs from the conserved cysteine through the conserved F or W. The order of the fields is clone size, J gene, V gene, D gene, CDR3 protein, CDR3 DNA. D genes are given only for firm matches. Part of the rows lack a size; the others show once, few, many or a class for expanded clones.

clone_size: many
j_call: TRBJ2-1
v_call: TRBV5-1
d_call: -
cdr3_aa: CASSLQGTHSYNEQFF
cdr3_nt: TGCGCCAGCAGCTTGCAAGGGACTCATTCCTACAATGAGCAGTTCTTC

clone_size: -
j_call: TRBJ1-1
v_call: TRBV6-5
d_call: -
cdr3_aa: CASSSAGFNTEAFF
cdr3_nt: TGTGCCAGCAGTTCGGCGGGGTTCAACACTGAAGCTTTCTTT

clone_size: -
j_call: TRBJ1-6
v_call: TRBV7-6
d_call: -
cdr3_aa: CASSLGVSNSPLHF
cdr3_nt: TGTGCCAGCAGCTTAGGAGTTTCTAACTCACCCCTCCACTTT

clone_size: -
j_call: TRBJ2-5
v_call: TRBV3-1
d_call: TRBD1
cdr3_aa: CASSHNRGPGTQYF
cdr3_nt: TGCGCCAGCAGCCACAACAGGGGGCCGGGGACCCAGTACTTC

clone_size: many
j_call: TRBJ1-2
v_call: TRBV29-1
d_call: -
cdr3_aa: CSVEDRGDGYTF
cdr3_nt: TGCAGCGTTGAAGATCGAGGGGACGGCTACACCTTC

clone_size: many
j_call: TRBJ1-4
v_call: TRBV18
d_call: TRBD1
cdr3_aa: CASSQGQGGSEKLFF
cdr3_nt: TGTGCCAGCTCACAGGGACAGGGAGGAAGTGAAAAACTGTTTTTT

clone_size: -
j_call: TRBJ1-6
v_call: TRBV3-1
d_call: -
cdr3_aa: CASSQGGGTDSPLHF
cdr3_nt: TGTGCCAGCAGCCAAGGTGGGGGTACGGATTCACCCCTCCACTTT

clone_size: many
j_call: TRBJ1-5
v_call: TRBV11-2
d_call: TRBD1
cdr3_aa: CASSLGTGSGNQPQHF
cdr3_nt: TGTGCCAGCAGCTTAGGGACAGGGTCGGGCAATCAGCCCCAGCATTTT

clone_size: many
j_call: TRBJ2-7
v_call: TRBV3-1
d_call: -
cdr3_aa: CASSQGSRGGEQYF
cdr3_nt: TGTGCCAGCAGCCAAGGAAGCAGGGGCGGCGAGCAGTACTTC

clone_size: -
j_call: TRBJ2-7
v_call: TRBV15
d_call: TRBD1
cdr3_aa: CATSSSGTGGYEQYF
cdr3_nt: TGTGCCACCAGCAGTTCCGGGACAGGGGGCTACGAGCAGTACTTC

clone_size: many
j_call: TRBJ2-1
v_call: TRBV19
d_call: -
cdr3_aa: CATADSSYNEQFF
cdr3_nt: TGTGCCACCGCGGACAGCTCCTACAATGAGCAGTTCTTC

clone_size: -
j_call: TRBJ2-5
v_call: TRBV11-1
d_call: -
cdr3_aa: CASRFQETPYF
cdr3_nt: TGCGCCAGCAGGTTCCAAGAGACCCCGTACTTC

clone_size: many
j_call: TRBJ2-2
v_call: TRBV9
d_call: -
cdr3_aa: CASSVQSATSLNTGELFF
cdr3_nt: TGTGCCAGCAGCGTACAATCGGCGACTAGTCTGAACACCGGGGAGCTGTTTTTT

clone_size: -
j_call: TRBJ2-2
v_call: TRBV30
d_call: -
cdr3_aa: CAWGGRSGELFF
cdr3_nt: TGTGCCTGGGGCGGGCGGAGCGGGGAGCTGTTTTTT

clone_size: -
j_call: TRBJ2-3
v_call: TRBV24-1
d_call: TRBD2
cdr3_aa: CATVSGGTTDTQYF
cdr3_nt: TGTGCCACCGTTAGCGGGGGGACCACAGATACGCAGTATTTT

clone_size: many
j_call: TRBJ2-5
v_call: TRBV11-2
d_call: -
cdr3_aa: CASSLVWGETQYF
cdr3_nt: TGTGCCAGCAGCTTAGTATGGGGAGAGACCCAGTACTTC

clone_size: many
j_call: TRBJ1-2
v_call: TRBV6-5
d_call: -
cdr3_aa: CASRRRDIVNYGYTF
cdr3_nt: TGTGCCAGCAGGCGCAGGGATATCGTCAACTATGGCTACACCTTC

clone_size: -
j_call: TRBJ2-1
v_call: TRBV24-1
d_call: TRBD2
cdr3_aa: CASSPRGTSYNEQFF
cdr3_nt: TGTGCCAGCTCACCGCGCGGGACTAGTTACAATGAGCAGTTCTTC

clone_size: many
j_call: TRBJ2-7
v_call: TRBV18
d_call: -
cdr3_aa: CASSPIRGYEQYF
cdr3_nt: TGTGCCAGCTCACCCATTAGGGGCTACGAGCAGTACTTC

clone_size: few
j_call: TRBJ1-5
v_call: TRBV10-1
d_call: -
cdr3_aa: CASSVSLNQPQHF
cdr3_nt: TGCGCCAGCAGTGTTTCTTTGAATCAGCCCCAGCATTTT

clone_size: many
j_call: TRBJ2-5
v_call: TRBV6-1
d_call: -
cdr3_aa: CASRTKETQYF
cdr3_nt: TGTGCCAGCAGGACCAAAGAGACCCAGTACTTC

clone_size: many
j_call: TRBJ1-4
v_call: TRBV27
d_call: -
cdr3_aa: CASSLDMGKLFF
cdr3_nt: TGTGCCAGCAGTTTGGACATGGGAAAACTGTTTTTT

clone_size: many
j_call: TRBJ2-5
v_call: TRBV11-2
d_call: -
cdr3_aa: CASSLGGEVAQYF
cdr3_nt: TGTGCCAGCAGCTTAGGCGGAGAAGTAGCCCAGTACTTC

clone_size: -
j_call: TRBJ2-6
v_call: TRBV2
d_call: -
cdr3_aa: CASSAPGINVLTF
cdr3_nt: TGTGCCAGCAGCGCACCGGGGATCAACGTCCTGACTTTC

clone_size: many
j_call: TRBJ2-5
v_call: TRBV6-6
d_call: -
cdr3_aa: CASSHSEETQYF
cdr3_nt: TGTGCCAGCAGTCACTCGGAAGAGACCCAGTACTTC

clone_size: few
j_call: TRBJ1-1
v_call: TRBV12-3/TRBV12-4
d_call: -
cdr3_aa: CASSSRLEVIQSNTEAFF
cdr3_nt: TGTGCCAGCAGTTCTCGCCTTGAGGTTATCCAATCGAACACTGAAGCTTTCTTT

clone_size: -
j_call: TRBJ2-3
v_call: TRBV5-1
d_call: TRBD2
cdr3_aa: CASSALAGPDTQYF
cdr3_nt: TGCGCCAGCAGCGCACTAGCGGGGCCAGATACGCAGTATTTT

clone_size: many
j_call: TRBJ1-5
v_call: TRBV28
d_call: -
cdr3_aa: CASSLSGLRNQPQHF
cdr3_nt: TGTGCCAGCAGCCTATCTGGGCTACGTAATCAGCCCCAGCATTTT

clone_size: many
j_call: TRBJ2-7
v_call: TRBV3-1
d_call: -
cdr3_aa: CASSQSGYEQYF
cdr3_nt: TGTGCCAGCAGCCAATCCGGGTACGAGCAGTACTTC

clone_size: -
j_call: TRBJ2-1
v_call: TRBV20-1
d_call: TRBD2
cdr3_aa: CSASFGTSGSGNEQFF
cdr3_nt: TGCAGTGCTAGTTTTGGGACTAGCGGGAGCGGAAATGAGCAGTTCTTC

clone_size: -
j_call: TRBJ2-5
v_call: TRBV7-3
d_call: -
cdr3_aa: CASSRRGRETQYF
cdr3_nt: TGTGCCAGCAGCCGAAGGGGGAGAGAGACCCAGTACTTC

clone_size: -
j_call: TRBJ1-2
v_call: TRBV15
d_call: -
cdr3_aa: CATSRAGAYGYTF
cdr3_nt: TGTGCCACCAGCAGAGCGGGGGCCTATGGCTACACCTTC

clone_size: -
j_call: TRBJ2-7
v_call: TRBV5-1
d_call: -
cdr3_aa: CASSNSGTYIEQYF
cdr3_nt: TGCGCCAGCAGCAACTCCGGGACGTACATTGAGCAGTACTTC

clone_size: many
j_call: TRBJ1-2
v_call: TRBV4-1
d_call: -
cdr3_aa: CASSPDINYGYTF
cdr3_nt: TGCGCCAGCAGCCCCGACATTAACTATGGCTACACCTTC

clone_size: -
j_call: TRBJ1-1
v_call: TRBV19
d_call: -
cdr3_aa: CASSIRGVNTEAFF
cdr3_nt: TGTGCCAGTAGTATAAGAGGGGTCAACACTGAAGCTTTCTTT

clone_size: many
j_call: TRBJ1-4
v_call: TRBV19
d_call: -
cdr3_aa: CASSISAGAGDGKLFF
cdr3_nt: TGTGCCAGTAGTATAAGCGCGGGGGCAGGCGATGGAAAACTGTTTTTT

clone_size: many
j_call: TRBJ2-2
v_call: TRBV2
d_call: TRBD2
cdr3_aa: CASNLGGGTGELFF
cdr3_nt: TGTGCCAGCAATCTCGGGGGGGGCACCGGGGAGCTGTTTTTT

clone_size: many
j_call: TRBJ1-2
v_call: TRBV2
d_call: -
cdr3_aa: CASSRGARVYGYTF
cdr3_nt: TGTGCCAGCAGCCGGGGGGCCCGGGTTTATGGCTACACCTTC

clone_size: many
j_call: TRBJ2-5
v_call: TRBV7-2
d_call: TRBD1
cdr3_aa: CASSEPGQQETQYF
cdr3_nt: TGTGCCAGCAGCGAGCCGGGACAGCAAGAGACCCAGTACTTC

clone_size: many
j_call: TRBJ2-7
v_call: TRBV3-1
d_call: -
cdr3_aa: CASSQQGSYEQYF
cdr3_nt: TGTGCCAGCAGCCAACAGGGTTCCTACGAGCAGTACTTC

clone_size: -
j_call: TRBJ1-1
v_call: TRBV4-3
d_call: TRBD1
cdr3_aa: CASSQNRGNTEAFF
cdr3_nt: TGCGCCAGCAGCCAAAACAGGGGGAACACTGAAGCTTTCTTT